The entry below describes one T cell receptor beta chain. In this sample, this clonotype turned up many times. Which antigen it targets is not known. Per-base quality was not reported, and no clone a single base away is much larger than it. TCRdb lists the instrument as Illumina NovaSeq 6000. TCR cDNA was synthesized by 5'RACE template switching, which introduced a universal primer site and unique molecular identifiers. cDNA synthesis was primed from both the TCR alpha and TCR beta constant segments. Libraries were amplified in two PCR steps, with sample barcodes and sequencing adapters added in the second step. Libraries were sequenced on Illumina HiSeq 2500 (2x100 bp) or NovaSeq (2x150 bp). In the original analysis: Reads were demultiplexed and collapsed into UMI consensus sequences with MIGEC, and V(D)J alignment was performed with MiXCR. Vaccine-responding clonotypes were defined with edgeR using replicate PBMC samples, requiring FDR below 0.01 and a log2 fold change above 5 up to day 15. Bulk clonotypes were assigned CD4 or CD8 identity according to which sequenced CD4 or CD8 repertoire held them at higher abundance. TCRdb ran its own pipeline on the public reads, namely fastp trimming at Q25 and MiXCR clone calling, and kept in-frame beta chains. Every distinct CDR3 protein forms one entry, paired with its most common genes and DNA. V and J calls and clone size were set by TCRdb, not the authors. The sample table shows some 300,000 distinct CDR3 sequences, and 7.5% to 9.5% are seen once. 3% to 3.5% of the sample rests with the top ten.

The sample belongs to a study of T cells after yellow fever vaccination (dated by TCRdb to about 2019). Regarding the complete study: The SMART-Seq v4 Ultra Low Input RNA kit was used to prepare libraries from fractions with low cell numbers. Bulk TCR alpha and beta repertoires were sequenced longitudinally to track T-cell clones before and after primary and booster YFV17D yellow fever vaccination. The cohort comprised two healthy male donors, one aged 18 to 29 and one aged 30 to 40 years. Bulk PBMC replicates and cell subsets were isolated from blood drawn at multiple timepoints before and after both primary and secondary immunization. Overall study results and their limits: A small fraction of clonotypes appeared in both the CD4 and CD8 compartments, likely as a result of convergent recombination. Only two donors were included in the study, so the extent to which the findings can be generalized is limited. Compared with the primary T-cell response, the secondary T-cell response was faster but weaker, reaching its peak on day 5 rather than on day 15. Because abundant contaminating clonotypes from the bulk population could be contained in FACS-sorted repertoires, computational filtering was required. Most clones expanded after primary vaccination were re-detected after the booster (approximately 95% of CD4 and around 86% of CD8), suggesting broad memory maintenance.

What this sample's treatment or condition label stands for: live attenuated yellow fever vaccine strain. A standard Ficoll-Paque protocol was used to isolate PBMCs from peripheral blood. Dynabeads CD4 and CD8 positive selection kits were used to isolate the CD4 and CD8 T-cell fractions. RNA was extracted with TriZol from bulk PBMCs, CD4 and CD8 fractions, and dextramer-positive and dextramer-negative fractions. CDR1 and CDR2 are read off the germline V gene as MGHDK and SYGVNS. Taken from cysteine to phenylalanine, the CDR3 has 15 residues. Only the CDR3 DNA is retained, 45 bases long and in frame from the first base. Clipping removes 5 bases from V and 1 base from J, with 7 as the unmatched junction base count.

Source: CD4+ T cells sorted from PBMCs, taken 5 days after the yellow fever booster vaccination. The receptor's source is a man aged 18 to 29 who received the YFV17D yellow fever vaccine. This chain is built from TRBV25-1 and TRBJ2-5; TRBD1 agrees with 7 junctional bases. CDR3 loop: CASSPQWDSQETQYF. The bases are TGTGCCAGCAGTCCCCAATGGGACAGCCAAGAGACCCAGTACTTC.